This TCR beta chain was captured in a study of regulatory T cells in long-lasting Graves disease. Study outcomes and limitations: Sample size, which was small, may have reduced accuracy. Less diverse TCR repertoires were seen in persistent Graves' patients than in newly diagnosed ones.

As to time point: persistent/refractory GD, antithyroid drugs over 5 years with positive TRAb. The TCR library was made from RNA that had been extracted from PBMCs in TRIzol. Doctors identified Graves' disease using the American Thyroid Association guidelines. Investigators prepared the TCR beta libraries by applying iRepertoire HTBI primers and Arm-PCR of CDR3 regions. Source study methods: The samples included 62 TRBV and around 15 TRBJ segments. TCRdb ran MiXCR on the multiplex PCR reads and lists one entry per CDR3 protein. What appears here as the V and J calls and clone size reflects TCRdb's work, not the paper's. The repertoire has 350,000 to 450,000 distinct CDR3 sequences, roughly 21% of them found once; the top ten carry 14%. This clonotype has a count of ten or more. Its antigen is not identified. The sample was peripheral blood mononuclear cells (PBMCs), taken when the disease was refractory, from a patient treated with antithyroid drugs. This clonotype was sampled from a female donor with Graves disease.

The CDR3 sequence is CSARAPDQRQGVNTEAFF. CDR3 bases: TGCAGTGCTAGAGCCCCCGACCAACGACAGGGAGTAAACACTGAAGCTTTCTTT. The V and J genes are TRBV20-1 and TRBJ1-1; 7 nucleotides line up with TRBD1. The CDR3 loop spans 18 amino acids. The junction had 16 bases not matched to a gene; V was cut back by 1 base and J by 2 bases. The germline CDR1 and CDR2 sequences are DFQATT and SNEGSKA (reference sequence).